The following is a T cell receptor beta chain sequence with its context. Its antigen remains unidentified. The entry originates in a study of CD8+CD57+ T cells in acquired aplastic anemia. The trim removed 3 bases at V and 4 bases at J, leaving 5 bases unmatched. This CDR3 region has 15 residues. Germline V gene lookup returns CDR1 SGHNT and CDR2 YYREEE (reference sequence). Study results and limitations: The study found no significant CD8+ Simpson's diversity difference between patients and controls.

All sequencing subjects had displayed CD8+CD57+ cell expansion on flow cytometry. Genomic DNA templated the TCR beta VDJ and CDR3 profiling. MiXCR, applied by TCRdb to the reads, yields one record per CDR3 protein. The profile shows 100,000 to 150,000 distinct CDR3 sequences, 55% to 70% of them singletons. The chain combines TRBV5-4 with TRBJ2-1, with 9 bases that match TRBD1. Specimen: sorted CD4+, CD8+, or CD8+CD57+ T cells (not recorded which) from PBMCs. The TCR sequence derives from a human donor with aplastic anemia. In DNA form, the CDR3 reads TGTGCCAGCAGCTACAGGGGGCGCGGGTACAATGAGCAGTTCTTC. Translation: CASSYRGRGYNEQFF.